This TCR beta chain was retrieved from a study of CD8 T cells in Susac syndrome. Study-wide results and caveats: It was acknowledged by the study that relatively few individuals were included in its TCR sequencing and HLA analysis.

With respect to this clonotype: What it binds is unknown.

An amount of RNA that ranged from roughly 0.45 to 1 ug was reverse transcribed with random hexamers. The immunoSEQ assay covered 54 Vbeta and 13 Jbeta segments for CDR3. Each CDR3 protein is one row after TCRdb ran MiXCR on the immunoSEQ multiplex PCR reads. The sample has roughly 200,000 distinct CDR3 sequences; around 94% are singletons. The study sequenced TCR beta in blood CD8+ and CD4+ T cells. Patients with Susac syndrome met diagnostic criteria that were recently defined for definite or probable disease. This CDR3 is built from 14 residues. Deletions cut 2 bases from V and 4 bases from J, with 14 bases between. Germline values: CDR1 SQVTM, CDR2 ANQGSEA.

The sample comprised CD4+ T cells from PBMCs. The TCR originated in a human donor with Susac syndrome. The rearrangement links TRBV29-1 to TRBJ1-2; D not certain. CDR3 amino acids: CSVESVAQIYGYTF. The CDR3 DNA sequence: TGCAGCGTTGAAAGTGTGGCACAGATCTATGGCTACACCTTC.